These T cell receptor beta chains were read from a single sample in a study of shared clonotypes between healthy human individuals. TCRdb's table, derived via immunoSEQ multiplex PCR, lists solely in-frame clones and lacks some. The sample carries over a million clones, roughly 74% recorded once. The sequenced material came from memory CD4+ T cells from PBMCs. The receptors stem from a man between 18 and 35 years old in good health. Some clones in this sample may be carry-over from other donors' samples. Both conserved end residues are part of each CDR3. The order of the fields is CDR3 protein, CDR3 DNA, V gene, D gene, J gene, CDR3 length, clone size. The D gene is left open where the match is weak. Clone size is stated in some rows and not others, as once, few, many or a class when expanded.

CASSQRGDRAFF,TGTGCCAGCAGCCAGAGGGGGGATCGAGCTTTCTTT,TRBV11-3,.,TRBJ1-1,12,once
CASTFGGDTQYF,TGTGCCAGCACGTTTGGGGGAGATACGCAGTATTTT,TRBV2,.,TRBJ2-3,12,few
CASSGLRGGGNEQFF,TGTGCCAGCAGCGGGCTCCGGGGAGGAGGCAATGAGCAGTTCTTC,TRBV9,.,TRBJ2-1,15,few
CASSPPQGGHTIYF,TGTGCCAGCAGCCCGCCCCAGGGGGGTCACACCATATATTTT,TRBV7-9,TRBD1,TRBJ1-3,14,.
CATSRVTSGTLSSYNEQFF,TGTGCCACCTCAAGGGTGACTAGCGGGACCTTGAGCTCCTACAATGAGCAGTTCTTC,TRBV19,TRBD2,TRBJ2-1,19,few
CASSYNGYEQFF,TGTGCCAGCAGCTATAACGGGTATGAGCAGTTCTTC,TRBV2,.,TRBJ2-1,12,.
CASSLSGQGSDTQYF,TGTGCCAGCAGCTTATCTGGACAGGGATCAGATACGCAGTATTTT,TRBV7-2,TRBD1,TRBJ2-3,15,.
CASSRDRGNYEQYF,TGTGCCAGCAGCCGGGACAGGGGGAACTACGAGCAGTACTTC,TRBV6-6,TRBD1,TRBJ2-7,14,.
CASSLQGAYNEQFF,TGTGCCAGCAGCCTCCAGGGGGCTTATAATGAGCAGTTCTTC,TRBV2,TRBD1,TRBJ2-1,14,few
CASSGGRLGSTDTQYF,TGTGCCAGCAGTGGGGGACGGCTTGGTAGCACAGATACGCAGTATTTT,TRBV6-1,.,TRBJ2-3,16,.
CSVTPGAGQETQYF,TGCAGCGTTACCCCCGGGGCGGGCCAAGAGACCCAGTACTTC,TRBV29-1,.,TRBJ2-5,14,.
CASSLEGVWAYEQYF,TGTGCCAGCAGCTTAGAAGGGGTTTGGGCCTACGAGCAGTACTTC,TRBV11-2,.,TRBJ2-7,15,.
CASSFRQGPGELFF,TGTGCCAGCAGCTTCAGACAGGGGCCCGGGGAGCTGTTTTTT,TRBV5-6,TRBD1,TRBJ2-2,14,.
CASSRTGGQQPQHF,TGTGCCAGCAGCCGAACAGGGGGACAACAGCCCCAGCATTTT,TRBV27,TRBD1,TRBJ1-5,14,.
CASSVGRTRYEQYF,TGTGCCAGCAGCGTAGGTAGGACTAGGTACGAGCAGTACTTC,TRBV9,TRBD2,TRBJ2-7,14,many
CASRVDLVGYTF,TGTGCCAGCAGGGTAGACCTCGTTGGCTACACCTTC,TRBV6-1,.,TRBJ1-2,12,once
CASSLELWNTGELFF,TGTGCCAGCAGCTTAGAATTATGGAACACCGGGGAGCTGTTTTTT,TRBV7-2,.,TRBJ2-2,15,.
CATSGRDRGAQYF,TGTGCCACCAGCGGCCGGGACAGGGGAGCCCAGTACTTC,TRBV15,TRBD1,TRBJ2-5,13,.
CASSPWRGNTEAFF,TGTGCCAGCAGCCCCTGGAGGGGAAACACTGAAGCTTTCTTT,TRBV7-9,.,TRBJ1-1,14,few
CASSLKVRLAGVTGELFF,TGTGCCAGCAGCTTAAAAGTCCGACTAGCGGGAGTCACCGGGGAGCTGTTTTTT,TRBV7-9,TRBD2,TRBJ2-2,18,.
CASSQGLAGSTDTQYF,TGTGCCAGCAGCCAAGGCCTAGCGGGGAGTACAGATACGCAGTATTTT,TRBV4-2,TRBD2,TRBJ2-3,16,.
CASSVRGDYGYTF,TGTGCCAGTAGTGTCAGAGGTGACTATGGCTACACCTTC,TRBV19,.,TRBJ1-2,13,.
CAISSSSAYNEQFF,TGTGCCATCAGTTCCTCCTCCGCCTACAATGAGCAGTTCTTC,TRBV10-3,.,TRBJ2-1,14,.
CASSLQTGRTTIYF,TGTGCCAGCAGCCTTCAGACGGGCAGAACCACCATATATTTT,TRBV7-8,.,TRBJ1-3,14,.
CASSPSRGRTDTQYF,TGTGCCAGCAGCCCGTCCAGGGGGCGGACAGATACGCAGTATTTT,TRBV5-4,TRBD1,TRBJ2-3,15,.
CASSQVGGDSRAGELFF,TGTGCCAGCAGCCAAGTGGGCGGTGATAGTAGGGCCGGGGAGCTGTTTTTT,TRBV4-2,.,TRBJ2-2,17,.
CASSVVGSERETQYF,TGTGCCAGCAGCGTAGTGGGCTCCGAGAGAGAGACCCAGTACTTC,TRBV9,.,TRBJ2-5,15,.
CASSLGAGGGIQYF,TGCGCCAGCAGCTTGGGAGCAGGCGGCGGCATTCAGTACTTC,TRBV5-1,.,TRBJ2-4,14,once
CSVVGRGGKSSYNEQFF,TGCAGCGTTGTAGGCAGGGGGGGGAAAAGCTCCTACAATGAGCAGTTCTTC,TRBV29-1,.,TRBJ2-1,17,.
CASSLGSEGREETQYF,TGTGCCAGCAGCTTGGGGTCGGAGGGGAGAGAGGAGACCCAGTACTTC,TRBV7-9,.,TRBJ2-5,16,.
CASSAPGTGGGGYTF,TGTGCCAGCAGTGCTCCCGGGACAGGGGGCGGTGGCTACACCTTC,TRBV25-1,TRBD1,TRBJ1-2,15,few
CSPGQDGYTF,TGCAGTCCCGGACAGGATGGCTACACCTTC,TRBV20-1,TRBD1,TRBJ1-2,10,many
CASTHSGRAYEQYF,TGTGCCAGCACCCATAGCGGGAGGGCCTACGAGCAGTACTTC,TRBV6-6,TRBD2,TRBJ2-7,14,many
CAISASGADQPQHF,TGTGCCATCAGTGCCTCGGGGGCGGATCAGCCCCAGCATTTT,TRBV10-3,.,TRBJ1-5,14,.
CASSLGGADGNTIYF,TGTGCCAGCAGTTTAGGGGGAGCAGATGGAAACACCATATATTTT,TRBV28,.,TRBJ1-3,15,.
CASRRQGFYGYTF,TGTGCCAGCAGAAGACAGGGTTTCTATGGCTACACCTTC,TRBV28,TRBD1,TRBJ1-2,13,.
CASSANPTSSDEQFF,TGTGCCAGCAGCGCGAACCCAACTAGTAGCGATGAGCAGTTCTTC,TRBV9,.,TRBJ2-1,15,few
CASSKLLAGGPKDTQYF,TGTGCCAGCAGCAAACTACTAGCGGGAGGGCCAAAAGATACGCAGTATTTT,TRBV7-2,TRBD2,TRBJ2-3,17,.
CASSFQAGEYEQYF,TGTGCCAGCAGCTTCCAAGCGGGGGAGTACGAGCAGTACTTC,TRBV7-6,TRBD2,TRBJ2-7,14,.
CASSVEGAGGTDTQYF,TGTGCCAGCAGCGTAGAAGGGGCAGGGGGGACAGATACGCAGTATTTT,TRBV9,.,TRBJ2-3,16,.